These 16 T cell receptor beta chains were sequenced from one sample in a study of tumor-infiltrating lymphocytes in localized non-small cell lung cancer. Here immunoSEQ multiplex PCR was the method, and the copy in TCRdb shows in-frame clones only, minus some. The sample has approximately 8,000 clones; 77% are singletons. Material for sequencing was lung tumor tissue. The receptors derive from a human donor with non-small cell lung cancer.

CDR3 bases: TGTGCCAGCAGCCTAGGGGGCGGGAACACTGAAGCTTTCTTT. Its protein is CASSLGGGNTEAFF. The chain employs TRBV5-4 and TRBJ1-1; TRBD1 matches at 7 bases. The V gene's germline CDR1 is SGHNT and CDR2 YYREEE (reference sequence). The CDR3 loop spans 14 amino acids. V gave up 4 bases and J gave up 1 base; unmatched junction bases: 4.

This sequence joins TRBV18 and TRBJ2-3, with 9 bases aligning to TRBD1. CDR3 length equals 14 residues. V gave up 5 bases and J gave up 5 bases; unmatched junction bases: 5. The germline CDR1 and CDR2 sequences are KGHSH and LQKENI. Here the CDR3 DNA reads TGTGCCAGCTCAACAGGGGGCGCGGTAGATACGCAGTATTTT. As protein: CASSTGGAVDTQYF.

This clone was counted only a few times. This chain joins TRBV19 and TRBJ1-1; D is unclear. This CDR3 is 14 amino acids long. The germline V and J ends were trimmed by 4 bases and 0 bases, with 9 bases remaining between them. The germline V gene encodes CDR1 LNHDA and CDR2 SQIVND (reference sequence). CDR3 sequence reads: CASSSSLMNTEAFF. CDR3 DNA: TGTGCCAGTAGTAGCAGCCTTATGAACACTGAAGCTTTCTTT.

The chain joins TRBV5-6 to TRBJ2-7; TRBD2 agrees at 8 bases. This CDR3 has 14 amino acids. CDR1 is SGHDT, CDR2 YYEEEE, per germline. After removal of 0 bases from V and 6 bases from J, the junction contained 5 bases not matched to a gene. The CDR3, as DNA: TGTGCCAGCAGCTTGGGAGCGGGAGCTCTCGAGCAGTACTTC. Encoded protein: CASSLGAGALEQYF.

The chain links TRBV15 to TRBJ1-5; D not resolved. The V gene's germline CDR1 is LNHNV and CDR2 YYDKDF (reference sequence). Trimming took 6 bases from V and 0 from J, leaving 9 bases between them. The CDR3 sequence is 14 residues long. The CDR3 nucleotides read TGTGCCACCAGGGGCGGCAATAGCAATCAGCCCCAGCATTTT. This codes for CATRGGNSNQPQHF.

V gene TRBV5-4 combines with J gene TRBJ1-4, with TRBD1 matching over 7 bases. The CDR3 totals 14 residues. Trimming cost V 4 bases and J 8 bases; bases outside gene matches: 8. In germline, CDR1 is SGHNT, CDR2 YYREEE (reference sequence). DNA for the CDR3: TGTGCCAGCAGCAGGGGGCGCAGGGAGGAAAAACTGTTTTTT. Protein: CASSRGRREEKLFF. Variable domain in full (rest from reference TRBV5-4 and TRBJ1-4): ETGVTQSPTHLIKTRGQQVTLRCSSQSGHNTVSWYQQALGQGPQFIFQYYREEENGRGNFPPRFSGLQFPNYSSELNVNALELDDSALYLCASSRGRREEKLFFGSGTQLSVL.

The genes are TRBV7-9 and TRBJ1-2, with 10 nucleotides matching TRBD1. Unmatched junction bases numbered 4, after V lost 5 bases and J lost 7 bases. The CDR3 spans 13 residues. Looked up from germline, CDR1 is SEHNR and CDR2 is FQNEAQ (reference sequence). The CDR3 nucleotides are TGTGCCAGCAGCCCTGGGACAGGGGTTGGCTACACCTTC. It translates to CASSPGTGVGYTF.

The chain combines TRBV29-1 with TRBJ2-7, with D possibly being TRBD2 (6 bases). CDR1 SQVTM and CDR2 ANQGSEA come from the germline V gene. The V gene lost 6 bases and the J gene lost 4 bases, with 16 bases spanning the gap. This CDR3 is 13 amino acids long. The CDR3 sequence: CSVSSQEGYEQYF. CDR3 nucleotide sequence: TGCAGCGTATCCTCCCAGGAGGGTTACGAGCAGTACTTC.

The rearrangement links TRBV19 to TRBJ1-5, with D tentatively TRBD1 (5 bases). Germline V gene data show CDR1 as LNHDA and CDR2 as SQIVND (reference sequence). This CDR3 is built from 13 residues. V was clipped by 4 bases and J by 6 bases, with 10 bases between them. The CDR3 DNA reads TGTGCCAGTAGTAAGCAGGGAACTCAGCCCCAGCATTTT. This encodes CASSKQGTQPQHF.

V and J are TRBV28 and TRBJ2-5; the D gene could be TRBD1 or TRBD2 (6 bases each). V lost 6 bases to trimming and J lost 4 bases, with 15 bases between them. Germline values: CDR1 MDHEN, CDR2 SYDVKM. This CDR3 region has 14 residues. DNA of the CDR3: TGTGCCAGCAGCCGAGGGGGGTTTGGAGAGACCCAGTACTTC. Translating gives CASSRGGFGETQYF.

The sample holds one count of this clone. DNA of the CDR3: TGTGCCAGCAGCTTACAGCCTAGCGGGAGAGTAGGGGAGCAGTACTTC. Translation gives CASSLQPSGRVGEQYF. The chain links TRBV11-2 to TRBJ2-7; TRBD2 matches at 10 bases. The CDR3 is made up of 16 amino acids. The V and J ends lost 2 bases and 7 bases, in that order; junction bases with no gene match: 11. Germline CDR1 reads SGHAT; CDR2 reads FQNNGV.

The CDR3 bases are TGCGCCAGCAGCTCTGCATGGGTTAAAGAGACCCAGTACTTC. This translates into CASSSAWVKETQYF. This chain uses TRBV5-1 with TRBJ2-5; D is unclear. CDR3 length: 14 residues. Trimming left V 3 bases short and J 3 bases short, with 12 bases between. Germline CDR1 reads SGHRS; CDR2 reads YFSETQ.

This sequence joins TRBV11-3 and TRBJ2-7; 8 positions agree with TRBD1. Germline V CDR1 and CDR2: SGHNT, YENEEA. J lost 5 bases, V lost 8 bases, and 8 bases had no gene match. The CDR3 is 13 amino acids. CDR3 bases: TGTGCCAGCGGGATAGACAGGGGTGACGAGCAGTACTTC. This codes for CASGIDRGDEQYF.

This clone has a handful of counts. This chain uses TRBV19 with TRBJ2-7; 8 bases are shared with TRBD1. Germline V lookup: CDR1 LNHDA, CDR2 SQIVND (reference sequence). With 1 base clipped from V and 1 base from J, the junction kept 3 bases outside the gene matches. CDR3 length equals 15 residues. The CDR3 nucleotides are TGTGCCAGTAGTATAGGCGGGACAGGATCCTACGAGCAGTACTTC. Its translation: CASSIGGTGSYEQYF.

V and J are TRBV30 and TRBJ2-4, with TRBD1 identical over 12 bases. Losses at the gene ends were 2 bases for V and 7 bases for J; bases not matched to a gene: 6. CDR3 length: 15 residues. The V gene's germline CDR1 is GTSNPN and CDR2 SVGIG (reference sequence). This CDR3 reads CAWSSGTGGFNIQYF. CDR3 sequence (DNA): TGTGCCTGGAGTTCCGGGACAGGGGGCTTCAACATTCAGTACTTC.

The chain is built from TRBV28 and TRBJ1-2; TRBD1 agrees at 9 bases. V was clipped by 4 bases and J by 3 bases; unmatched bases: 0. Germline-derived CDR1 and CDR2 are MDHEN and SYDVKM. The CDR3 totals 13 residues. The CDR3 reads CASSYRGHYGYTF. DNA of the CDR3: TGTGCCAGCAGTTACAGGGGGCACTATGGCTACACCTTC.